These T cell receptor beta chains were read from a single sample in a study of cytomegalovirus exposure and HLA in healthy donors. Sequencing was performed with immunoSEQ multiplex PCR; in TCRdb, only in-frame clones are kept and a portion is missing. The table includes around 160,000 clones, around 85% detected once. Sample: PBMCs. These receptors originate from a human donor in good health. The conserved cysteine and the conserved F or W are not part of the CDR3 here. The order of the fields is J gene, clone size, V gene, CDR3 protein. The size entry is marked missing in some rows and otherwise reads once, few, many or a size class.

>TRBJ2-6|-|TRBV6-5
ASSQGSAGANVLT
>TRBJ1-2|-|TRBV9
ASSVEVNYGYT
>TRBJ2-1|few|TRBV5-1
ASSLYGDEQF
>TRBJ2-7|-|TRBV6-5
ASSYSTGQGYEQY
>TRBJ2-1|-|TRBV9
ASSPGGRNNEQF
>TRBJ2-3|-|TRBV7-2
ASSSGQSTDTQY
>TRBJ1-5|few|TRBV18
ASSARQGLGQPQH
>TRBJ1-1|-|TRBV10-2
ASKKTGWDTEAF
>TRBJ2-7|few|TRBV18
ASSQGTGLYEQY
>TRBJ1-5|-|TRBV19
ASFPGVGNQPQH
>TRBJ1-4|-|TRBV5-6
ASSLGGDSNEKLF
>TRBJ1-1|-|TRBV19
ASSVDRATEAF
>TRBJ2-7|-|TRBV19
ASSLGGESYEQY
>TRBJ1-2|once|TRBV6-4
ASSERTGYGGYT
>TRBJ1-6|few|TRBV4-1
ASSQAQGTNSPLH
>TRBJ2-7|-|TRBV15
ATSVTGTGSNEQY
>TRBJ2-7|once|TRBV28
ASSPIGQGAGDEQY
>TRBJ1-1|once|TRBV5-4
ASSRGSDITEAF
>TRBJ2-6|few|TRBV5-1
ASSASSGANVLT
>TRBJ1-2|-|TRBV10-3
AISEYGGQGAGGYT
>TRBJ1-5|-|TRBV4-1
ASSQDPGRQGSLGKPQH
>TRBJ2-3|-|TRBV4-3
ASSQESTRAGSTDTQY
>TRBJ1-5|-|TRBV6-6
ASSSGQGRSRQPQH